A single TCR beta chain is shown here with its context. Its matching antigen is unknown. This record belongs to a study of T cell responses to AZD1222 COVID-19 vaccine. Study observations and caveats: Vaccination with two AZD1222 doses was followed by a rise in Spike-specific TCR breadth and depth. Clonal diversity was possibly underestimated, and white British individuals and females predominated among donors.

Trimming pared 4 bases from V and 0 bases from J, leaving 13 bases between. Germline CDR1 is SGHRS and CDR2 is YFSETQ. The CDR3 is 15 amino acids. The table came from immunoSEQ multiplex PCR; TCRdb's copy has only in-frame clones and leaves some out. The data hold roughly 160,000 clones, with 75% to 90% observed a single time. This sequence was found in an adult in good health. V is TRBV5-1 and J is TRBJ1-2; the D gene is possibly TRBD1 (5 bases). Sequences were derived from peripheral blood, sampled on day 0 of AZD1222 vaccination. CDR3 sequence: CASSPLRVANYGYTF. The CDR3 bases are TGCGCCAGCAGCCCCCTCAGGGTCGCTAACTATGGCTACACCTTC.